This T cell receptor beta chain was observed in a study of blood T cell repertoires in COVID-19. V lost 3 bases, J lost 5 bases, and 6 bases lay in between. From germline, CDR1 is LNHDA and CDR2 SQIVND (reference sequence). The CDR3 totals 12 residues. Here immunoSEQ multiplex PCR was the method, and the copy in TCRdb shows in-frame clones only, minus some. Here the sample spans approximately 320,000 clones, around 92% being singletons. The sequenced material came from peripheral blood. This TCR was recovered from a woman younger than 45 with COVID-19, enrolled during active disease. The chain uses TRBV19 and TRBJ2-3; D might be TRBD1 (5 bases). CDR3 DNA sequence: TGTGCCAGTAGTATTAGGGGAGATACGCAGTATTTT. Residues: CASSIRGDTQYF.